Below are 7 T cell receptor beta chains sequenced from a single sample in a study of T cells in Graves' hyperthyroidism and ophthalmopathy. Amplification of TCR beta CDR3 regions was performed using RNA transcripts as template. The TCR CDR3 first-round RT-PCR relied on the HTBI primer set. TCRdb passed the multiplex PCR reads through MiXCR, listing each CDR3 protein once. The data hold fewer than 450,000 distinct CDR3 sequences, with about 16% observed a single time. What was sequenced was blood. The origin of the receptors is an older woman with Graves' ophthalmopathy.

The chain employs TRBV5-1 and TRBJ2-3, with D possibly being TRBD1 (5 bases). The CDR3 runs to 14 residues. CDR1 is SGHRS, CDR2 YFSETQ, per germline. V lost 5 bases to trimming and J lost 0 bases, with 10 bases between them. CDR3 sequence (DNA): TGCGCCAGCAGTGGACATACTAGCACAGATACGCAGTATTTT. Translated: CASSGHTSTDTQYF. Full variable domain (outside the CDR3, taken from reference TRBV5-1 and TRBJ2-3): KAGVTQTPRYLIKTRGQQVTLSCSPISGHRSVSWYQQTPGQGLQFLFEYFSETQRNKGNFPGRFSGRQFSNSRSEMNVSTLELGDSALYLCASSGHTSTDTQYFGPGTRLTVL.

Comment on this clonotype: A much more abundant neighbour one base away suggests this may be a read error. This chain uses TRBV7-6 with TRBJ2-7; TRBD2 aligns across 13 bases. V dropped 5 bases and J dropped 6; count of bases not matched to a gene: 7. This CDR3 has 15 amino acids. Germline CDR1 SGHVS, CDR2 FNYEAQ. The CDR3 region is CASSPGLAGALEQYF. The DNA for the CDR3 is TGTGCCAGCAGCCCCGGACTAGCGGGAGCCCTCGAGCAGTACTTC.

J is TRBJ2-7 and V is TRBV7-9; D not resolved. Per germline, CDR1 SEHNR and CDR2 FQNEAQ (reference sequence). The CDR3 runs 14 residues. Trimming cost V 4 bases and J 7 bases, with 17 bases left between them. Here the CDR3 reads CASSYNPSFGEQYF. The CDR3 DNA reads TGTGCCAGCAGCTATAACCCCTCTTTTGGTGAGCAGTACTTC.

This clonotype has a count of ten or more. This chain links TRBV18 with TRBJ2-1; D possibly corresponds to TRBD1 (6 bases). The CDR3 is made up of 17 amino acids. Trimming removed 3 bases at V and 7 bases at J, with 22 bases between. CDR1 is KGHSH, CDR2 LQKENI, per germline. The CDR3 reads CASSPYRTDSRGNEQFF. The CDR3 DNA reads TGTGCCAGCTCACCCTACAGGACAGATAGTAGAGGTAATGAGCAGTTCTTC.

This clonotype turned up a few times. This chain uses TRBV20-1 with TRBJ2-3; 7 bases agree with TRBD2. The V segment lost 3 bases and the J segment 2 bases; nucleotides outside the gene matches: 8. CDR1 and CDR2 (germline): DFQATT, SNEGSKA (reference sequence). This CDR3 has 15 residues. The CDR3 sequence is CSASPGGTITDTQYF. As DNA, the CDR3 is TGCAGTGCTAGCCCTGGCGGGACTATCACAGATACGCAGTATTTT.

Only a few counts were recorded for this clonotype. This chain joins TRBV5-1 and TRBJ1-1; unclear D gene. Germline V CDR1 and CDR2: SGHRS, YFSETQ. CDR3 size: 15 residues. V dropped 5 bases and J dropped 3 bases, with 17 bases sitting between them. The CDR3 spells CASRFNTGPDTEAFF. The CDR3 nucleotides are TGCGCCAGCAGATTCAATACCGGCCCTGACACTGAAGCTTTCTTT.

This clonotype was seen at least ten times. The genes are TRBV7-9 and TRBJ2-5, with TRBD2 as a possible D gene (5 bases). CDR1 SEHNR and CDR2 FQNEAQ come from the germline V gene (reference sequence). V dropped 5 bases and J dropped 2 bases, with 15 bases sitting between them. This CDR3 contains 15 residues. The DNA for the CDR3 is TGTGCCAGCAGCCACGGGGTGGGAGCTCAAGAGACCCAGTACTTC. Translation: CASSHGVGAQETQYF.